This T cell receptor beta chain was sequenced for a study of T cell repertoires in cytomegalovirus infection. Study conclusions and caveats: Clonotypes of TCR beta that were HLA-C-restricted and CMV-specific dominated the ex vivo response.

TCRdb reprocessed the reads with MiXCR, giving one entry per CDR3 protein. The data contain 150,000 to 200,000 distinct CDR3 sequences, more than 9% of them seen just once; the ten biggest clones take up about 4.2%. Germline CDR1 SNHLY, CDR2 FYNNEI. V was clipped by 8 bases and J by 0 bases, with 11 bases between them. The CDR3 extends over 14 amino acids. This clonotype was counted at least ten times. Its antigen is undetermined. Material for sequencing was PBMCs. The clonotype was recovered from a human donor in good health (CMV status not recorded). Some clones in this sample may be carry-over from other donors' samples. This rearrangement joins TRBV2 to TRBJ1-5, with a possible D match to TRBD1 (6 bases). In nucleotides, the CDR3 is TGTGCCAGCCGAGGGACATATAGCAATCAGCCCCAGCATTTT. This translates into CASRGTYSNQPQHF.